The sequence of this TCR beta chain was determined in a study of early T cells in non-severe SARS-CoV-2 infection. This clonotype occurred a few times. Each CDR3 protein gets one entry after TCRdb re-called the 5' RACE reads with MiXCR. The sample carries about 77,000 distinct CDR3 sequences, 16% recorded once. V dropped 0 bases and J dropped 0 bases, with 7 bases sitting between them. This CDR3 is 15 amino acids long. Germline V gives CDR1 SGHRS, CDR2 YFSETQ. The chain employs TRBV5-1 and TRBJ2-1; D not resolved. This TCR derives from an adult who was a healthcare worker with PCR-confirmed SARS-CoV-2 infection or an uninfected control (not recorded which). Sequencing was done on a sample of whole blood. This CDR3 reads CASSLAAGSYNEQFF. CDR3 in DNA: TGCGCCAGCAGCTTGGCAGCAGGCTCCTACAATGAGCAGTTCTTC.